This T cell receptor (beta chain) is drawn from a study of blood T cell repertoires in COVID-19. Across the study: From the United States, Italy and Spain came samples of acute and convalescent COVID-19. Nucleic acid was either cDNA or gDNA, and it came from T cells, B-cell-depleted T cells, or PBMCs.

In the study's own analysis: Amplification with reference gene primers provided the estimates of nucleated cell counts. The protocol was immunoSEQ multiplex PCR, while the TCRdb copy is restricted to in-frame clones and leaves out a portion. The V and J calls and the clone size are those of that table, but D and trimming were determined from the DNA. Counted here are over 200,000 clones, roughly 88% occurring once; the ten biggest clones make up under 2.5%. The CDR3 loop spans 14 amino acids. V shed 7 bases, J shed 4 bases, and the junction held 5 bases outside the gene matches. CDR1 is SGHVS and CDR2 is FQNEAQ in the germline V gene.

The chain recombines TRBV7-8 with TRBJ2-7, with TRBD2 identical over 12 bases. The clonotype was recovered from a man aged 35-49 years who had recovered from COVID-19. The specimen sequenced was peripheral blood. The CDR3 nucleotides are TGTGCCAGCATCGGACTAGCGGGACTATACGAGCAGTACTTC. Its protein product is CASIGLAGLYEQYF.